This T cell receptor (beta chain) came from a study of cytomegalovirus exposure and HLA in healthy donors. General study results and limits: In vitro testing confirmed a few CMV-associated chains as specific for CMV antigens.

PCR was performed using 60 Vbeta and 13 Jbeta primers. Some clones are missing from TCRdb's copy, which holds only in-frame ones; the method was immunoSEQ multiplex PCR. The sample has 150,000 to 200,000 clones; 86% are singletons. Trimming removed 2 bases from V and 3 bases from J, with 10 bases in between. CDR3 size: 15 residues. Germline V gene sequence: CDR1 MDHEN, CDR2 SYDVKM. To note about this clone: Its antigen is unidentified.

Sequencing used PBMCs. V is TRBV28 and J is TRBJ1-4; a possible D gene is TRBD1 (5 bases). The TCR sequence derives from a woman between 18 and 30 years old in good health and CMV-seronegative. The CDR3 here is CASSLGAGPNEKLFF. The DNA of the CDR3 is TGTGCCAGCAGTTTAGGGGCAGGACCTAATGAAAAACTGTTTTTT. The full variable domain, in which reference TRBV28 and TRBJ1-4 provide the parts outside the CDR3, is DVKVTQSSRYLVKRTGEKVFLECVQDMDHENMFWYRQDPGLGLRLIYFSYDVKMKEKGDIPEGYSVSREKKERFSLILESASTNQTSMYLCASSLGAGPNEKLFFGSGTQLSVL.